Here is one T cell receptor beta chain with its context. As yet, its antigen is unknown. These data are taken from a study of tumor and adjacent non-tumor tissue in lung cancer. The V gene end was trimmed by 3 bases and the J gene end by 5 bases; junction bases not matched to a gene: 0. Per the germline V gene, CDR1 is SGHTA and CDR2 is FQGTGA. This CDR3 contains 14 residues. Study-wide results and caveats: Significantly higher TCR diversity was found in tumor than normal lung.

RNA was extracted from bulk tissue without any cell sorting. Three rounds of nested PCR, following a modified ARM-PCR protocol, produced the TCRbeta library. MiXCR, run by TCRdb on the multiplex PCR reads, gives a single entry per CDR3 protein. The table has approximately 130,000 distinct CDR3 sequences, about 66% seen once; the top ten hold roughly 13%. Material for sequencing was lung tumor tissue. The chain links TRBV7-3 to TRBJ2-3; 12 positions agree with TRBD2. This receptor was identified in a man aged 25-45 years with non-small cell lung cancer. CDR3 protein: CASSLGLAGDTQYF. The CDR3 DNA follows: TGTGCCAGCAGCTTGGGACTAGCGGGAGATACGCAGTATTTT.